One sample yielded the 6 T cell receptor beta chains listed below, sequenced in a study of shared clonotypes between healthy human individuals. Clones were read by immunoSEQ multiplex PCR, and TCRdb kept only the in-frame ones, dropping some. This table holds about 1 million clones, about 77% found once. Sequencing input: memory CD4+ T cells sorted from blood. Specified subset: CD45RA-negative fraction. Source of these receptors: a man aged 18 to 35 in good health.

The rearrangement links TRBV6-1 to TRBJ1-1; no definite D call. The germline V gene encodes CDR1 MNHNS and CDR2 SASEGT. Trimming left V 2 bases short and J 3 bases short, with 4 bases between. The CDR3 length is 12 residues. The CDR3 region is CASSERYTEAFF. The CDR3 DNA reads as TGTGCCAGCAGTGAACGGTACACTGAAGCTTTCTTT.

The rearrangement joins TRBV5-1 to TRBJ2-5; 9 bases agree with TRBD2. The CDR3 is 16 residues long. Germline trimming cut 0 bases from V and 1 base from J; bases unmatched to any gene: 4. Germline values: CDR1 SGHRS, CDR2 YFSETQ. The CDR3 DNA is TGCGCCAGCAGCTTGGCGCTAGCGGGGCCCCAAGAGACCCAGTACTTC. Translating it yields CASSLALAGPQETQYF.

The rearrangement links TRBV5-4 to TRBJ2-5; D gene uncertain. CDR3 size: 13 residues. The ends were cut back, 2 bases at V and 4 bases at J, with 9 bases in the middle. CDR1 is SGHNT, CDR2 YYREEE, per germline (reference sequence). The CDR3 reads CASSFRVAETQYF. For the CDR3, the DNA is TGTGCCAGCAGCTTTAGGGTAGCAGAGACCCAGTACTTC.

V usage is TRBV5-1 and J usage is TRBJ2-5, with D uncertain. The CDR3 length is 17 residues. Looked up from germline, CDR1 is SGHRS and CDR2 is YFSETQ. The germline V and J ends were trimmed by 0 bases and 2 bases, with 17 bases remaining between them. The CDR3 is CASSLGPRARDQETQYF. CDR3 sequence (DNA): TGCGCCAGCAGCTTGGGTCCCCGAGCACGCGATCAAGAGACCCAGTACTTC.

The chain joins TRBV9 to TRBJ1-2; 7 bases fit TRBD1. The CDR3 length is 14 residues. Germline assignment: CDR1 SGDLS and CDR2 YYNGEE. J lost 6 bases, V lost 4 bases, and 9 bases had no gene match. As DNA, the CDR3 is TGTGCCAGCAGCCCAAGGCCCCAGGGGGATGGCTACACCTTC. This sequence encodes CASSPRPQGDGYTF.

CDR3 nucleotides: TGTGCCAGCAGCGGGGGACATCCTAATGAAAAACTGTTTTTT. Protein product: CASSGGHPNEKLFF. The chain has TRBV9 and TRBJ1-4, with D tentatively TRBD1 (6 bases). Looked up from germline, CDR1 is SGDLS and CDR2 is YYNGEE. CDR3 length: 14 residues. Trimming cost V 3 bases and J 3 bases, with 9 bases left between them.